This is a list of T cell receptor beta chains from one sample in a study of regulatory T cells in long-lasting Graves disease. One entry per CDR3 protein results from TCRdb running MiXCR on the multiplex PCR reads. The sample yields 300,000 to 400,000 distinct CDR3 sequences, 16% seen once. The sample was also linked to a second study, of T cells in Graves' hyperthyroidism and ophthalmopathy.

This material consisted of peripheral blood mononuclear cells (PBMCs), taken at new diagnosis, from a patient treated with antithyroid drugs. These receptors all stem from a middle-aged man with Graves disease. The CDR3 runs from the conserved cysteine through the conserved F or W. A D gene is named only where the DNA matches it firmly. For some rows the clone size is stated as once, few or many, or as a class when expanded; others skip it.

clone size,V gene,CDR3 length,J gene,D gene,CDR3 DNA,CDR3 protein
many,TRBV2,14,TRBJ1-5,-,TGTGCCAGCAGTGTAGGCCCAGAGAATCAGCCCCAGCATTTT,CASSVGPENQPQHF
many,TRBV6-5,12,TRBJ2-7,-,TGTGCCAGCAGTTACTCAACCGGGACCCTTTACTTC,CASSYSTGTLYF
few,TRBV6-6,17,TRBJ1-6,-,TGTGCCAGCAGTTACTCGATGCGGACACTCCATAATTCACCCCTCCACTTT,CASSYSMRTLHNSPLHF
few,TRBV12-3/TRBV12-4,15,TRBJ1-5,TRBD1,TGTGCCAGCGGAAAGACAGGGGCCCTGAATCAGCCCCAGCATTTT,CASGKTGALNQPQHF
many,TRBV28,15,TRBJ1-1,TRBD1,TGTGCCAGCAGTCCGCGGGACAGGCGGTACACTGAAGCTTTCTTT,CASSPRDRRYTEAFF
-,TRBV15,15,TRBJ2-5,TRBD1,TGTGCCACCAGCAGATCTTGGACAGGGCAAGAGACCCAGTACTTC,CATSRSWTGQETQYF
many,TRBV27,15,TRBJ2-1,TRBD2,TGTGCCAGCAGTTTATTCGGGGGGGCCGTGTATGAGCAGTTCTTC,CASSLFGGAVYEQFF
few,TRBV20-1,13,TRBJ2-7,-,TGCAGTGCCCCCCAGCCGCCGTTGTACGAGCAGTACTTC,CSAPQPPLYEQYF
many,TRBV4-1,15,TRBJ2-3,TRBD2,TGCGCCAGCAGCCAAGAGCGGGGGGGCCCAGATACGCAGTATTTT,CASSQERGGPDTQYF
few,TRBV7-9,15,TRBJ2-7,-,TGTGCCAGCAGCTTACTAACCCTACAGGGCCCGGAGCAGTACTTC,CASSLLTLQGPEQYF
many,TRBV20-1,12,TRBJ2-5,-,TGCAGTGTTAGGGGATCGGGGGACACCCAGTACTTC,CSVRGSGDTQYF
many,TRBV27,15,TRBJ1-1,-,TGTGCCAGCAGTTGGGTTAAACAGATGAACACTGAAGCTTTCTTT,CASSWVKQMNTEAFF
many,TRBV6-2/TRBV6-3,8,TRBJ1-5,-,TGTGCCAGCCAGCCCCAGCATTTT,CASQPQHF